These 10 T cell receptor beta chains came from one sample sequenced in a study of beta chain features in type 1 diabetes. Study results and limitations: Moderate but significant shortening of TCRB CDR3s was recorded in all four CD4+ subsets from Type 1 diabetes patients.

These TCRs are of unknown antigen specificity. Expressed TCRB transcripts got sequenced, as all isolated RNA was reverse transcribed. Clones were sequenced by immunoSEQ multiplex PCR, and TCRdb holds only the in-frame ones, with some missing. The data contain about 160,000 clones, 6.5% to 8.5% of them singletons. Material for sequencing was central memory CD4+ T cells from blood. All receptors derive from a woman aged 18-29 years with type 1 diabetes.

The V gene is TRBV10-3, the J gene TRBJ2-1, with 12 bases that match TRBD2. CDR3 size: 15 residues. With V trimmed by 2 bases and J by 9 bases, 5 bases remained unmatched. Germline V gene data show CDR1 as ENHRY and CDR2 as SYGVKD. This CDR3 reads CAISEEPSGRGEQFF. The CDR3 DNA reads as TGTGCCATCAGTGAGGAGCCTAGCGGGAGGGGTGAGCAGTTCTTC.

On this clone itself: This sample includes further DNA sequences coding for the same CDR3. The V and J genes are TRBV4-3 and TRBJ1-1, with D perhaps matching TRBD1 (6 bases). Germline CDR1 is LGHNA and CDR2 is YSLEER. The CDR3 is 12 residues long. The V and J ends lost 3 bases and 11 bases respectively, with 13 bases between them. DNA of the CDR3: TGCGCCAGCAGCCACCAGGGGCTTGGGGCTTTCTTT. Translated: CASSHQGLGAFF.

This clone was observed a few times. The chain recombines TRBV10-2 with TRBJ2-1, with TRBD2 matching over 11 bases. Germline values: CDR1 WSHSY, CDR2 SAAADI. The J segment lost 4 bases and the V segment lost 4 bases, leaving 3 bases of the junction unmatched. This CDR3 region has 15 residues. The CDR3 DNA follows: TGCGCCAGCAGTGCCGGGACTAGCGGTTACAATGAGCAGTTCTTC. It translates to CASSAGTSGYNEQFF.

This clone was observed a handful of times. This sequence joins TRBV19 and TRBJ2-3; the D gene is possibly TRBD1 (6 bases). This CDR3 comprises 11 residues. Per the germline V gene, CDR1 is LNHDA and CDR2 is SQIVND (reference sequence). With 6 bases removed from V and 14 bases from J, the gap between germline ends came to 15 bases. CDR3 DNA sequence: TGTGCCAGTAGGAATAGGACAGCTGCGTATTTT. This gives the protein CASRNRTAAYF.

This chain uses TRBV11-2 with TRBJ1-2; 8 positions match TRBD1. Germline CDR1 and CDR2: SGHAT and FQNNGV. CDR3 length equals 15 residues. The junction had 7 bases not matched to a gene; V was cut back by 5 bases and J by 2 bases. The CDR3 protein is CASSPGTGANYGYTF. CDR3 in DNA: TGTGCCAGCAGCCCCGGGACAGGCGCGAACTATGGCTACACCTTC.

The chain recombines TRBV30 with TRBJ2-1; 13 nucleotides agree with TRBD2. Germline trimming cut 2 bases from V and 10 bases from J; bases unmatched to any gene: 8. The CDR3 is made up of 15 amino acids. The germline V gene has CDR1 GTSNPN and CDR2 SVGIG (reference sequence). The CDR3 loop is CAWSSGLAGIGEQFF. Written as DNA, the CDR3 is TGTGCCTGGAGTTCGGGACTAGCGGGAATAGGAGAGCAGTTCTTC. The full variable domain, completed using reference TRBV30 and TRBJ2-1, is SQTIHQWPATLVQPVGSPLSLECTVEGTSNPNLYWYRQAAGRGLQLLFYSVGIGQISSEVPQNLSASRPQDRQFILSSKKLLLSDSGFYLCAWSSGLAGIGEQFFGPGTRLTVL.

This clone was seen only a few times. V is TRBV9 and J is TRBJ2-1, with TRBD2 identical over 11 bases. The CDR3 totals 14 residues. V trimming: 4 bases; J trimming: 10 bases; junction bases outside the gene matches: 7. CDR1 is SGDLS, CDR2 YYNGEE, per germline. CDR3 residues: CASSPTGTSGEQFF. CDR3 in DNA: TGTGCCAGCAGCCCAACCGGGACTAGCGGCGAGCAGTTCTTC.

This clone was seen only a few times. The junction differs from germline at one of its ends, possibly a read error. The chain links TRBV28 to TRBJ2-2; the D is unclear. Germline loops: CDR1 MDHEN, CDR2 SYDVKM. The CDR3 runs 12 residues. CDR3 nucleotide sequence: TGTGTCAGCGCCCGGAGCACCGGGGAGCTGTTTTTT. This encodes CVSARSTGELFF. Drawing the rest from reference TRBV28 and TRBJ2-2, the complete variable domain is DVKVTQSSRYLVKRTGEKVFLECVQDMDHENMFWYRQDPGLGLRLIYFSYDVKMKEKGDIPEGYSVSREKKERFSLILESASTNQTSMYLCVSARSTGELFFGEGSRLTVL.

V is TRBV28 and J is TRBJ2-1; possible D gene TRBD1, 5 bases. The CDR3 totals 14 residues. V shed 8 bases and J shed 5 bases, with 16 bases lying between them. Per germline, CDR1 MDHEN and CDR2 SYDVKM. CDR3 nucleotides: TGTGCCAGCCAGAAGGCAGGGTCCCACAATGAGCAGTTCTTC. It is translated as CASQKAGSHNEQFF.

This clone has only a few counts. This CDR3 is CTATLAGSYEQYF. For the CDR3, the DNA is TGCACGGCTACACTAGCGGGGTCCTACGAGCAGTACTTC. V gene TRBV29-1 combines with J gene TRBJ2-7; 10 nucleotides match TRBD2. The germline CDR1 and CDR2 sequences are SQVTM and ANQGSEA. This CDR3 contains 13 residues.